The next 23 T cell receptor beta chains were all read from a single sample in a study of response to subunit inactivated influenza vaccine. TCRdb itself ran the RT-PCR reads through MiXCR, one entry per CDR3 protein. The profile shows 750,000 to 850,000 distinct CDR3 sequences, approximately 17% of them singletons. The material was PBMCs from blood, obtained 4 to 6 days after vaccination. Source of these receptors: a man over 45 who received an inactivated influenza vaccine.

There are a few counts of this clonotype. The rearrangement joins TRBV20-1 to TRBJ1-4, with 8 bases that match TRBD1. The trim removed 6 bases at V and 8 bases at J, leaving 11 bases unmatched. Germline V lookup: CDR1 DFQATT, CDR2 SNEGSKA (reference sequence). This CDR3 has 14 amino acids. The CDR3 sequence: CSAGAGTGREKLFF. CDR3 DNA: TGCAGTGCCGGTGCCGGGACAGGTCGGGAAAAACTGTTTTTT.

There are many counts of this clonotype. The V call is TRBV9, the J call TRBJ2-1; 7 bases fit TRBD2. The V and J ends lost 2 bases and 8 bases, in that order; junction bases with no gene match: 10. This CDR3 has 15 residues. Germline CDR1 SGDLS, CDR2 YYNGEE. The CDR3 DNA is TGTGCCAGCAGCGTCCTAGCGGCCGAGAGGCATGAGCAGTTCTTC. It yields the protein CASSVLAAERHEQFF.

The rearrangement links TRBV11-3 to TRBJ2-4, with unresolved D. This CDR3 has 14 amino acids. CDR1 and CDR2 (germline): SGHNT, YENEEA. Trimming took off 5 bases at V and 4 bases at J, with 12 bases between the two ends. The CDR3 sequence: CASSPGHGKNIQYF. The DNA of the CDR3 is TGTGCCAGCAGCCCCGGTCATGGGAAAAACATTCAGTACTTC. The full variable domain, rest sourced from reference TRBV11-3 and TRBJ2-4, is EAGVVQSPRYKIIEKKQPVAFWCNPISGHNTLYWYLQNLGQGPELLIRYENEEAVDDSQLPKDRFSAERLKGVDSTLKIQPAELGDSAVYLCASSPGHGKNIQYFGAGTRLSVL.

This clonotype was counted ten times or more. The chain couples TRBV20-1 to TRBJ2-3, with TRBD2 as a possible D gene (6 bases). The CDR3 contains 14 residues. Germline V gene lookup returns CDR1 DFQATT and CDR2 SNEGSKA (reference sequence). With 5 bases removed from V and 11 bases from J, the gap between germline ends came to 23 bases. The CDR3 is CSADRDSSKIMQYF. CDR3 coding DNA: TGCAGTGCTGACCGGGACTCGTCAAAGATAATGCAGTATTTT.

This clonotype was detected only a few times. The chain uses TRBV5-1 and TRBJ2-1; possible D gene TRBD1, 5 bases. The length of the CDR3 is 16 residues. V lost 0 bases and J lost 0, with 10 bases in between. Germline CDR1 reads SGHRS; CDR2 reads YFSETQ. The DNA for the CDR3 is TGCGCCAGCAGCTTGGATGGGGCGAGCTCCTACAATGAGCAGTTCTTC. Protein sequence: CASSLDGASSYNEQFF.

The rearrangement uses TRBV7-9 and TRBJ2-1, with a tentative D call TRBD2 (6 bases). Trimming stripped 7 bases from V and 3 bases from J, with 7 bases between. The germline gives CDR1 SEHNR, CDR2 FQNEAQ (reference sequence). The CDR3 loop spans 12 amino acids. The CDR3 loop reads CASTEGYNEQFF. The CDR3 coding sequence is TGTGCCAGCACGGAGGGCTACAATGAGCAGTTCTTC.

The sample holds a few counts of this clonotype. This chain uses TRBV5-1 with TRBJ1-2, with 7 positions matching TRBD1. V lost 7 bases to trimming and J lost 0 bases; unmatched junction nucleotides: 9. Germline lookup yields CDR1 SGHRS and CDR2 YFSETQ. This CDR3 contains 15 residues. The CDR3 nucleotides read TGCGCCAGCCGGGACAGCCCCTCGACTAACTATGGCTACACCTTC. Translated: CASRDSPSTNYGYTF.

The chain employs TRBV5-6 and TRBJ2-1, with TRBD2 matching 9 bases. This CDR3 comprises 18 residues. V shed 4 bases, J shed 4 bases, and the junction held 15 bases outside the gene matches. Germline-derived CDR1 and CDR2 are SGHDT and YYEEEE. CDR3 nucleotide sequence: TGTGCCAGCAGCCCCGATCCTATAGCGGGAGCGGGATACAATGAGCAGTTCTTC. It yields the protein CASSPDPIAGAGYNEQFF.

The chain combines TRBV6-2 or TRBV6-3 with TRBJ2-3, with 7 positions matching TRBD2. The germline CDR1 and CDR2 sequences are MNHEY and SVGEGT. The V segment lost 5 bases and the J segment 9 bases; nucleotides outside the gene matches: 11. This CDR3 is built from 14 residues. Here the CDR3 DNA reads TGTGCCAGCAGTAGACCTGGGAGCGGGGACACGCAGTATTTT. Its translation: CASSRPGSGDTQYF.

This clonotype was detected ten times or more. The J gene is TRBJ2-6, the V gene TRBV9; tentative D call: TRBD2 (6 bases). The germline CDR1 and CDR2 sequences are SGDLS and YYNGEE. Trimming pared 6 bases from V and 1 base from J, leaving 17 bases between. The CDR3 runs to 17 residues. CDR3 residues: CASTIGGGASGANVLTF. As DNA, the CDR3 is TGTGCCAGCACCATTGGGGGAGGTGCTTCTGGGGCCAACGTCCTGACTTTC. Full variable domain (outside the CDR3, taken from reference TRBV9 and TRBJ2-6): DSGVTQTPKHLITATGQRVTLRCSPRSGDLSVYWYQQSLDQGLQFLIQYYNGEERAKGNILERFSAQQFPDLHSELNLSSLELGDSALYFCASTIGGGASGANVLTFGAGSRLTVL.

This clonotype was counted only a few times. The V gene is TRBV20-1, the J gene TRBJ2-2; D perhaps matches TRBD2 (5 bases). Germline CDR1 and CDR2: DFQATT and SNEGSKA (reference sequence). V lost 0 bases to trimming and J lost 5 bases, with 13 bases between them. The CDR3 runs 15 residues. CDR3 in DNA: TGCAGTGCTAGAGATACGCGGAGAGGGACCGGGGAGCTGTTTTTT. It is translated as CSARDTRRGTGELFF.

The chain recombines TRBV5-6 with TRBJ2-5; TRBD2 matches at 11 bases. V trimming: 1 base; J trimming: 4 bases; junction bases outside the gene matches: 3. This CDR3 has 15 amino acids. Germline V CDR1 and CDR2: SGHDT, YYEEEE. The CDR3 is CASSLTSGGGETQYF. The CDR3 DNA reads as TGTGCCAGCAGCTTGACTAGCGGGGGAGGAGAGACCCAGTACTTC.

The table lists this clonotype with a few counts. The V and J genes are TRBV25-1 and TRBJ2-7; 7 bases agree with TRBD1. CDR1 and CDR2 from the germline V gene are MGHDK and SYGVNS. The CDR3 sequence is 13 residues long. The V segment lost 4 bases and the J segment 2 bases; nucleotides outside the gene matches: 2. CDR3 coding DNA: TGTGCCAGCAGTGTTCAGGGGGCCTACGAGCAGTACTTC. Translating gives CASSVQGAYEQYF.

This clonotype was counted between two and nine times. The chain employs TRBV6-1 and TRBJ2-7; possible D gene TRBD1, 5 bases. This CDR3 comprises 15 residues. Germline V lookup: CDR1 MNHNS, CDR2 SASEGT. Trimming pared 8 bases from V and 0 bases from J, leaving 17 bases between. The CDR3 bases are TGTGCCAGCTTTAAGGGGCAGGCGAACTCCTACGAGCAGTACTTC. This codes for CASFKGQANSYEQYF.

The chain couples TRBV6-2 or TRBV6-3 to TRBJ2-1; TRBD2 aligns across 12 bases. With 6 bases clipped from V and 8 bases from J, the junction kept 5 bases outside the gene matches. The CDR3 is made up of 14 amino acids. CDR1 is MNHEY and CDR2 is SVGEGT in the germline V gene. As DNA, the CDR3 is TGTGCCAGCAGCCGGACTAGCGGGGTGGATGAGCAGTTCTTC. Protein product: CASSRTSGVDEQFF.

This clonotype was seen a handful of times. The rearrangement links TRBV25-1 to TRBJ2-1; 8 positions agree with TRBD2. The CDR3 has 15 amino acids. CDR1 is MGHDK and CDR2 is SYGVNS in the germline V gene. With V trimmed by 2 bases and J by 10 bases, 10 bases remained unmatched. As DNA, the CDR3 is TGTGCCAGCAGTGAAGGGAGCGGGAGCTTCGGAGAGCAGTTCTTC. Amino acid sequence: CASSEGSGSFGEQFF.

This clonotype was detected a few times. The V call is TRBV12-3 or TRBV12-4, the J call TRBJ2-2; 8 bases are a match to TRBD1. The CDR3 length is 19 residues. Losses at the gene ends were 4 bases for V and 6 bases for J; bases not matched to a gene: 19. The CDR3, as DNA: TGTGCCAGCAGTTCCCGTGAGGACAGGGTCAAATCAAACGCCGGGGAGCTGTTTTTT. This translates into CASSSREDRVKSNAGELFF.

The V and J genes are TRBV4-1 and TRBJ1-4; D might be TRBD1 (5 bases). The CDR3 is 14 amino acids. Trimming cost V 1 base and J 4 bases, with 7 bases left between them. The germline CDR1 and CDR2 sequences are MGHRA and YSYEKL. For the CDR3, the DNA is TGCGCCAGCAGCCAAGCAAGGGGTAATGAAAAACTGTTTTTT. Residues: CASSQARGNEKLFF.

The chain has TRBV18 and TRBJ2-3, with 13 positions matching TRBD2. CDR3 length equals 19 residues. CDR1 and CDR2 (germline): KGHSH, LQKENI. V lost 1 base, J lost 0 bases, and 7 bases stayed unmatched. The CDR3, as DNA: TGTGCCAGCTCACCACGACTAGCGGGAGGATACCCAAGCACAGATACGCAGTATTTT. Amino acids: CASSPRLAGGYPSTDTQYF.

This clonotype has just a few counts. The chain recombines TRBV29-1 with TRBJ1-1, with D perhaps TRBD1 (5 bases). Germline CDR1 and CDR2: SQVTM and ANQGSEA. V lost 5 bases, J lost 4 bases, and 14 bases lay in between. This CDR3 has 13 residues. DNA of the CDR3: TGCAGCGTTTTACACAGGAGCCCCACTGAAGCTTTCTTT. Protein product: CSVLHRSPTEAFF.

This clonotype came up a few times. As DNA, the CDR3 is TGCGCCAGCAGCATAAAGGTGAATGAGCAGTTCTTC. It yields the protein CASSIKVNEQFF. The chain joins TRBV5-1 to TRBJ2-1; D not resolved. Trimming took off 4 bases at V and 7 bases at J, with 9 bases between the two ends. This CDR3 contains 12 residues. Germline CDR1 reads SGHRS; CDR2 reads YFSETQ.

V is TRBV5-1 and J is TRBJ2-7; D uncertain. V lost 1 base and J 2 bases, leaving 10 bases between the germline ends. Germline assignment: CDR1 SGHRS and CDR2 YFSETQ. The CDR3 covers 14 residues. In DNA, the CDR3 is TGCGCCAGCAGCTTGCATTGGTCTACCTACGAGCAGTACTTC. This translates into CASSLHWSTYEQYF.

This sequence joins TRBV14 and TRBJ2-5; TRBD1 agrees at 7 bases. The CDR3 runs to 15 residues. Trimming cost V 3 bases and J 5 bases; bases outside gene matches: 9. Germline-derived CDR1 and CDR2 are SGHDN and FVKESK. In DNA form, the CDR3 reads TGTGCCAGCAGCCAGCTGACAGGGAGTAAGGAGACCCAGTACTTC. The encoded protein is CASSQLTGSKETQYF.